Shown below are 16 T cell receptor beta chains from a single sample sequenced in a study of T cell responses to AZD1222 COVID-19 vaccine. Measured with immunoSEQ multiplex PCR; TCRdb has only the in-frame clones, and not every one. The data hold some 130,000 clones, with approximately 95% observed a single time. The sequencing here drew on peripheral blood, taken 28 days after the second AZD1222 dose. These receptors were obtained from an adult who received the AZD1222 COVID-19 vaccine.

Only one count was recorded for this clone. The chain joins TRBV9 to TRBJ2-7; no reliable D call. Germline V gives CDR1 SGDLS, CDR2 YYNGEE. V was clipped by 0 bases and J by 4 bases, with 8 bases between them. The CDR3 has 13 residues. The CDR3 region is CASSVDSGYEQYF. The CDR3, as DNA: TGTGCCAGCAGCGTAGATTCGGGTTACGAGCAGTACTTC.

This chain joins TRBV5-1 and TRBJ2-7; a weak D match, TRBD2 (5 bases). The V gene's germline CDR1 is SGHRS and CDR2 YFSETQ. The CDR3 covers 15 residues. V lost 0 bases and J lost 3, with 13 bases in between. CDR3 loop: CASSLEGTGSYEQYF. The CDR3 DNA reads TGCGCCAGCAGCTTGGAGGGCACGGGGAGCTACGAGCAGTACTTC.

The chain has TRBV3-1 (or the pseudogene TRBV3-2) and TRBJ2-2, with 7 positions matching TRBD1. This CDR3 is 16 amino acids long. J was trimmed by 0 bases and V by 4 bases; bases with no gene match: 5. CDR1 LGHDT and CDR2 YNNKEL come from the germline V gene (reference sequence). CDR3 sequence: CASSPRTGPNTGELFF. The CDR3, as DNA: TGTGCCAGCAGCCCGCGGACAGGCCCGAACACCGGGGAGCTGTTTTTT.

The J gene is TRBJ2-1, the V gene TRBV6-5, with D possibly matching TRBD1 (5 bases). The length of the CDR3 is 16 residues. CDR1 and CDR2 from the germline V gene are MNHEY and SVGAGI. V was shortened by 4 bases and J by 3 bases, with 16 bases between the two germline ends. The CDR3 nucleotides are TGTGCCAGCAGTTCCGAATTCGACAGTTACTACAATGAGCAGTTCTTC. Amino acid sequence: CASSSEFDSYYNEQFF.

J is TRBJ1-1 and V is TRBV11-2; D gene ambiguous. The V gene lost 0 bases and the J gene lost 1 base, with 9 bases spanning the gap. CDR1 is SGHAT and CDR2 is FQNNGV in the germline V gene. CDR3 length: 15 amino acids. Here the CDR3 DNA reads TGTGCCAGCAGCTTAGACTCGGGATGGAACACTGAAGCTTTCTTT. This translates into CASSLDSGWNTEAFF.

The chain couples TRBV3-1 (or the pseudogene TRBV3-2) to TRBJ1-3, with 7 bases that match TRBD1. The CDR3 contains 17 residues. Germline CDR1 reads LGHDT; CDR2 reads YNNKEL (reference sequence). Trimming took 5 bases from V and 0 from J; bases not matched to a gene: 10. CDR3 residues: CASSYLYRGSSGNTIYF. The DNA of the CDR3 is TGTGCCAGCAGCTACCTCTACAGGGGAAGCTCTGGAAACACCATATATTTT.

The CDR3 nucleotides are TGCGCCAGCAGTCCTGGGACGGAACCCGAGCAGTACTTC. Protein sequence: CASSPGTEPEQYF. This chain links TRBV23-1 with TRBJ2-7; the D call may be TRBD1 or TRBD2 (5 bases each). TRBV23-1 falls under the ORF class, with uncertain function. CDR3 length: 13 residues. Trimming left V 4 bases short and J 6 bases short, with 13 bases between.

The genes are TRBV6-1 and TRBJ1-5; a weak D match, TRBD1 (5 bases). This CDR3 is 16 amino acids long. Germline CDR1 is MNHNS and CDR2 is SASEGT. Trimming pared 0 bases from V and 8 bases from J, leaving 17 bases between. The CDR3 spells CASSEAGGYPLEPQHF. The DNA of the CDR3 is TGTGCCAGCAGTGAAGCGGGGGGTTACCCTTTGGAGCCCCAGCATTTT.

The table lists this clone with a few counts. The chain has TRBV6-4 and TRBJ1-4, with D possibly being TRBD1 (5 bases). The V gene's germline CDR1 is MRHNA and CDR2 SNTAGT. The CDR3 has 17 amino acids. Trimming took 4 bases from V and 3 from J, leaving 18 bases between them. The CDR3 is CASSGRSGAKANEKLFF. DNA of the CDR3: TGTGCCAGCAGTGGGCGTTCCGGGGCGAAGGCTAATGAAAAACTGTTTTTT.

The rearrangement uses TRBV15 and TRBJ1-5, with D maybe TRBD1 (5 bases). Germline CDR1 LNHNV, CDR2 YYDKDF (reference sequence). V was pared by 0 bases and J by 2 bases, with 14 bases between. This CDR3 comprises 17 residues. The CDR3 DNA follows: TGTGCCACCAGCAGAGATCGGGACGGGTTGGGCAATCAGCCCCAGCATTTT. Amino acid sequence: CATSRDRDGLGNQPQHF.

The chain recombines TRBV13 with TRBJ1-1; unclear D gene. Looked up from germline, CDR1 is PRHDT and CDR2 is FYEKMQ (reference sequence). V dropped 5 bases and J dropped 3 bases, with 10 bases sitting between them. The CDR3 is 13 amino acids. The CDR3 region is CASSALYYTEAFF. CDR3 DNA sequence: TGTGCCAGCAGCGCCTTATATTACACTGAAGCTTTCTTT.

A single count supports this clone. CDR3 protein: CASSVYGQGGYGYTF. The CDR3 DNA is TGTGCCAGCAGTGTTTACGGACAGGGAGGTTATGGCTACACCTTC. This rearrangement joins TRBV2 to TRBJ1-2, with 8 nucleotides matching TRBD1. Germline values: CDR1 SNHLY, CDR2 FYNNEI. Germline trimming cut 4 bases from V and 5 bases from J; bases unmatched to any gene: 9. The CDR3 is 15 amino acids.

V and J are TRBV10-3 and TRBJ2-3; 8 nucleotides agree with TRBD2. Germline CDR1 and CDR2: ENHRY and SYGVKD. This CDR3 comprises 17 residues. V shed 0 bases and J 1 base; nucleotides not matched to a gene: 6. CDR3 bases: TGTGCCATCAGTGAGTCGAAGCTAGCGGGCCGCACAGATACGCAGTATTTT. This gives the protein CAISESKLAGRTDTQYF.

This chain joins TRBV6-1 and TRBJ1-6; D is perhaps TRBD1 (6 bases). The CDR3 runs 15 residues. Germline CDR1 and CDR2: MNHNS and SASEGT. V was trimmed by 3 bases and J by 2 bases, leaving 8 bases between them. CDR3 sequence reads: CASSDRQAYNSPLHF. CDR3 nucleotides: TGTGCCAGCAGTGATAGACAGGCCTATAATTCACCCCTCCACTTT.

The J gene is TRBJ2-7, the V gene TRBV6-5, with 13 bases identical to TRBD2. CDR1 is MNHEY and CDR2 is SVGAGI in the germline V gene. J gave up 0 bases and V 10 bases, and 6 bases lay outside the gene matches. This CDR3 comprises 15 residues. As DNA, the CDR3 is TGTGCCACGACTAGCGGGGGGACCCCCTCCTACGAGCAGTACTTC. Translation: CATTSGGTPSYEQYF.

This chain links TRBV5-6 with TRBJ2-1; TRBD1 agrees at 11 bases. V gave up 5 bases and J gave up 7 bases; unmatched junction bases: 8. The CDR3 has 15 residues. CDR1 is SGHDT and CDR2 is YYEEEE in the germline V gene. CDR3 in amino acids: CASRAGQGAWNEQFF. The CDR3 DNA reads TGTGCCAGCAGGGCTGGACAGGGGGCATGGAATGAGCAGTTCTTC.